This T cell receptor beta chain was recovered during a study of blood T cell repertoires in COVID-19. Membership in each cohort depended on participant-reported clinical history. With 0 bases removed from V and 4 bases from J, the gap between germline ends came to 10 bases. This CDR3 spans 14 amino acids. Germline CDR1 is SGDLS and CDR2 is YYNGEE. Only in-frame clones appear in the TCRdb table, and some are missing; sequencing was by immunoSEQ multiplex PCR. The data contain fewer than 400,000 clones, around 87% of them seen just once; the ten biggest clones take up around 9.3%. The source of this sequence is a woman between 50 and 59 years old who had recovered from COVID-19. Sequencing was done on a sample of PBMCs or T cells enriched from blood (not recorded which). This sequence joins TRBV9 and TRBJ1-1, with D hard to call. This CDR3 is CASSVAQAGTEAFF. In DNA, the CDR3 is TGTGCCAGCAGCGTAGCTCAGGCTGGCACTGAAGCTTTCTTT.